This TCR beta chain was recovered during a study of spatial heterogeneity in lung cancer. Trimming pared 4 bases from V and 0 bases from J, leaving 10 bases between. The V gene's germline CDR1 is SGHTA and CDR2 FQGNSA. This CDR3 region has 15 residues. The time point: sample taken at primary tumor resection. Unsorted whole RNA from tumor, nontumor lung or frozen PBMC underwent sequencing. Samples came from 72 TRACERx patients with untreated early-stage lung cancer. TCR cDNA molecules each had a unique molecular identifier. TCRdb recomputed calls from the 5' RACE reads with MiXCR, one row per CDR3 protein. The repertoire holds around 4,400 distinct CDR3 sequences, with over 20% as singletons. In this sample, this clonotype is medium-sized.

The source was normal lung tissue next to the tumor, collected at surgery. The sequence was obtained from a female donor with early-stage non-small cell lung cancer. This chain uses TRBV7-2 with TRBJ1-3; no definite D call. The CDR3 region has the DNA TGTGCCAGCAGCTCGGACGGACGCTCTGGAAACACCATATATTTT. Its protein product is CASSSDGRSGNTIYF.